The 22 T cell receptor beta chains listed next were all sequenced from one sample in a study of blood T cell repertoires in COVID-19 (dated by TCRdb to 2019 to 2021). Receptors were amplified or captured by the immunoSEQ multiplex PCR assay. The source is immuneACCESS, and TCRdb retained only in-frame sequences with V and J called. Part of the clones is not carried over; for the studies checked, unresolved V genes explain less than half of this, and the remainder is unexplained. Within this sample are hundreds of thousands of clones, with over 85% of them counted one time only. Clones ranked in the top ten supply 3.5% to 4% of the sample. The sample consisted of PBMCs or T cells enriched from blood (not recorded which). All receptors come from a woman in her twenties or thirties with acute COVID-19.

The chain couples TRBV28 to TRBJ1-6; D is possibly TRBD1 (5 bases). Trimming stripped 8 bases from V and 6 bases from J, with 17 bases between. This CDR3 spans 15 amino acids. Per the germline V gene, CDR1 is MDHEN and CDR2 is SYDVKM. CDR3 bases: TGTGCCAGCTGGGAGGGGACCCCTAGTAATTCACCCCTCCACTTT. Translating it yields CASWEGTPSNSPLHF.

The V gene is TRBV5-4, the J gene TRBJ2-3; tentative D call: TRBD2 (7 bases). The CDR3 has 15 amino acids. V was shortened by 0 bases and J by 4 bases, with 12 bases between the two germline ends. CDR1 is SGHNT, CDR2 YYREEE, per germline (reference sequence). The CDR3 DNA sequence: TGTGCCAGCAGCTTGGAGGCGCGGGGGCCAGATACGCAGTATTTT. It specifies CASSLEARGPDTQYF.

The chain employs TRBV4-3 and TRBJ1-4; TRBD1 matches at 8 bases. Germline V gene lookup returns CDR1 LGHNA and CDR2 YSLEER. J gave up 6 bases and V 0 bases, and 3 bases lay outside the gene matches. The CDR3 extends over 15 amino acids. CDR3 amino acids: CASSQDQGAYEKLFF. CDR3 sequence (DNA): TGCGCCAGCAGCCAAGATCAGGGGGCTTATGAAAAACTGTTTTTT.

The rearrangement links TRBV3-1 (or the pseudogene TRBV3-2) to TRBJ2-1; D gene uncertain. V lost 5 bases and J lost 3, with 5 bases in between. There are 12 residues in the CDR3. Germline V CDR1 and CDR2: LGHDT, YNNKEL (reference sequence). CDR3 bases: TGTGCCAGCAGCGGCGGCTACAATGAGCAGTTCTTC. Encoded protein: CASSGGYNEQFF.

The chain couples TRBV10-3 to TRBJ1-1; 7 nucleotides match TRBD1. The CDR3 extends over 15 amino acids. V gave up 2 bases and J gave up 2 bases; unmatched junction bases: 5. CDR1 ENHRY and CDR2 SYGVKD come from the germline V gene. Here the CDR3 DNA reads TGTGCCATCAGTGAGATTGGGACAGACAACACTGAAGCTTTCTTT. Residues: CAISEIGTDNTEAFF.

The genes are TRBV30 and TRBJ2-7, with 7 bases aligning to TRBD2. Germline V gene sequence: CDR1 GTSNPN, CDR2 SVGIG (reference sequence). Unmatched junction bases numbered 5, after V lost 3 bases and J lost 3 bases. The length of the CDR3 is 13 residues. The CDR3 sequence: CAWSRDYHYEQYF. As DNA, the CDR3 is TGTGCCTGGAGCCGGGACTATCACTACGAGCAGTACTTC. Using reference TRBV30 and TRBJ2-7 for the parts outside the CDR3, the full variable domain is SQTIHQWPATLVQPVGSPLSLECTVEGTSNPNLYWYRQAAGRGLQLLFYSVGIGQISSEVPQNLSASRPQDRQFILSSKKLLLSDSGFYLCAWSRDYHYEQYFGPGTRLTVT.

This chain connects TRBV19 to TRBJ2-1; a weak D match, TRBD2 (5 bases). Per the germline V gene, CDR1 is LNHDA and CDR2 is SQIVND (reference sequence). Trimming took off 1 base at V and 0 bases at J, with 10 bases between the two ends. The CDR3 length is 16 residues. The CDR3 loop is CASSIVGAGSYNEQFF. CDR3 in DNA: TGTGCCAGTAGTATAGTTGGCGCGGGCTCCTACAATGAGCAGTTCTTC.

The chain recombines TRBV10-3 with TRBJ2-5; D is possibly TRBD2 (6 bases). V was shortened by 5 bases and J by 2 bases, with 15 bases between the two germline ends. CDR1 and CDR2 from the germline V gene are ENHRY and SYGVKD. The CDR3 length is 15 residues. For the CDR3, the DNA is TGTGCCATCAGTCGGAGGCTGGCGGGGCAAGAGACCCAGTACTTC. Translating it yields CAISRRLAGQETQYF.

The chain carries TRBV7-2 and TRBJ2-5; 10 bases match TRBD1. With 6 bases clipped from V and 3 bases from J, the junction kept 4 bases outside the gene matches. Per the germline V gene, CDR1 is SGHTA and CDR2 is FQGNSA. The CDR3 loop spans 14 amino acids. CDR3 amino acids: CASSPTGGKETQYF. The CDR3 DNA follows: TGTGCCAGCAGTCCGACAGGGGGCAAAGAGACCCAGTACTTC.

The chain couples TRBV7-8 to TRBJ1-6; D remains unclear. CDR1 and CDR2 from the germline V gene are SGHVS and FQNEAQ. V lost 1 base and J 8 bases, leaving 9 bases between the germline ends. The CDR3 consists of 14 residues. The CDR3 is CASSLGQDHSPLHF. In DNA form, the CDR3 reads TGTGCCAGCAGCTTAGGCCAGGATCATTCACCCCTCCACTTT.

This clone was picked up one time. The gene calls are TRBV7-2 and TRBJ1-6, with 10 bases lining up with TRBD1. CDR1 and CDR2 from the germline V gene are SGHTA and FQGNSA. The CDR3 spans 15 residues. V lost 5 bases and J lost 6; bases outside the gene matches: 4. The CDR3 loop reads CASSPRTGGNSPLHF. DNA for the CDR3: TGTGCCAGCAGCCCCCGGACAGGGGGTAATTCACCCCTCCACTTT.

The chain employs TRBV6-2 or TRBV6-3 and TRBJ1-2; possibly TRBD1 for D (5 bases). This CDR3 has 15 residues. CDR1 and CDR2 (germline): MNHEY, SVGEGT. V gave up 2 bases and J gave up 0 bases, with 10 bases separating them. This CDR3 reads CASSYPQGANYGYTF. The DNA of the CDR3 is TGTGCCAGCAGTTACCCCCAGGGCGCTAACTATGGCTACACCTTC.

This clone was picked up one time. This sequence joins TRBV9 and TRBJ2-1; 7 nucleotides align to TRBD2. This CDR3 region has 15 residues. The ends lost 0 bases at V and 6 bases at J; junction bases unmatched: 6. CDR1 and CDR2 from the germline V gene are SGDLS and YYNGEE. The CDR3 here is CASSVGGGSANEQFF. CDR3 coding DNA: TGTGCCAGCAGCGTAGGGGGGGGATCCGCCAATGAGCAGTTCTTC.

The CDR3 sequence: CASKNPRDSWILRQPQHF. The CDR3 DNA reads TGTGCCAGCAAAAACCCTAGGGACAGCTGGATTTTAAGGCAGCCCCAGCATTTT. The rearrangement links TRBV27 to TRBJ1-5, with 7 nucleotides matching TRBD1. This CDR3 comprises 18 residues. Germline V CDR1 and CDR2: MNHEY, SMNVEV (reference sequence). V lost 7 bases and J lost 7; bases outside the gene matches: 22.

This sequence joins TRBV6-5 and TRBJ2-5; a possible D gene is TRBD2 (6 bases). Germline values: CDR1 MNHEY, CDR2 SVGAGI. Trimming cost V 2 bases and J 5 bases, with 12 bases left between them. CDR3 length: 14 residues. CDR3 loop: CASSYPLEGETQYF. CDR3 coding DNA: TGTGCCAGCAGTTACCCGTTGGAGGGGGAGACCCAGTACTTC.

The rearrangement links TRBV27 to TRBJ2-7, with a weak D call TRBD1 (6 bases). Germline V gives CDR1 MNHEY, CDR2 SMNVEV (reference sequence). The CDR3 sequence is 13 residues long. The V end lost 3 bases, the J end lost 4 bases, and 10 bases lay between the germline ends. The CDR3 loop is CASSLGTQYEQYF. The CDR3 nucleotides are TGTGCCAGCAGTTTGGGGACACAGTACGAGCAGTACTTC.

This rearrangement joins TRBV7-9 to TRBJ1-2; the D is unclear. Germline V gene data show CDR1 as SEHNR and CDR2 as FQNEAQ (reference sequence). This CDR3 region has 12 residues. Trimming removed 11 bases at V and 0 bases at J, with 10 bases between. CDR3 residues: CAWGEANYGYTF. The CDR3 nucleotides are TGTGCCTGGGGAGAAGCTAACTATGGCTACACCTTC.

This rearrangement joins TRBV5-1 to TRBJ1-2; a possible D gene is TRBD1 (5 bases). This CDR3 contains 15 residues. Germline V gene lookup returns CDR1 SGHRS and CDR2 YFSETQ. V was pared by 0 bases and J by 7 bases, with 16 bases between. CDR3 DNA: TGCGCCAGCAGCTTGGAGTTCGGGGGATCGGGTGGCTACACCTTC. Its protein product is CASSLEFGGSGGYTF. Full variable domain (rest looked up from reference TRBV5-1 and TRBJ1-2): KAGVTQTPRYLIKTRGQQVTLSCSPISGHRSVSWYQQTPGQGLQFLFEYFSETQRNKGNFPGRFSGRQFSNSRSEMNVSTLELGDSALYLCASSLEFGGSGGYTFGSGTRLTVV.

The chain recombines TRBV5-4 with TRBJ1-1; possible D gene TRBD1, 5 bases. Trimming removed 3 bases from V and 8 bases from J, with 14 bases in between. Germline CDR1 SGHNT, CDR2 YYREEE (reference sequence). The CDR3 is made up of 13 amino acids. CDR3 residues: CASSSSTAREAFF. Written as DNA, the CDR3 is TGTGCCAGCAGCTCTTCGACAGCGAGGGAAGCTTTCTTT.

The chain has TRBV9 and TRBJ1-5; possibly TRBD1 for D (5 bases). The V and J ends lost 3 bases and 3 bases respectively, with 10 bases between them. The CDR3 extends over 14 amino acids. CDR1 and CDR2 from the germline V gene are SGDLS and YYNGEE. CDR3 nucleotide sequence: TGTGCCAGCAGCGAGGGACTGACCAATCAGCCCCAGCATTTT. Translation gives CASSEGLTNQPQHF.

The chain employs TRBV27 and TRBJ1-5; 9 nucleotides align to TRBD1. This CDR3 has 19 residues. From germline, CDR1 is MNHEY and CDR2 SMNVEV (reference sequence). J lost 7 bases, V lost 5 bases, and 21 bases had no gene match. CDR3: CASSPSRQGVGPLRQPQHF. The CDR3 DNA is TGTGCCAGCAGTCCAAGTCGACAGGGGGTAGGACCCCTCCGCCAGCCCCAGCATTTT.

This CDR3 is CASSPPAGGNNEQFF. DNA of the CDR3: TGTGCCAGCAGCCCCCCAGCGGGGGGGAACAATGAGCAGTTCTTC. The J gene is TRBJ2-1, the V gene TRBV5-4; 10 nucleotides line up with TRBD2. The germline gives CDR1 SGHNT, CDR2 YYREEE (reference sequence). The V and J ends lost 4 bases and 5 bases, in that order; junction bases with no gene match: 6. The CDR3 is 15 residues long.